Below, one T cell receptor beta chain is given with its context. This sample was included in a study of shared clonotypes between healthy human individuals. Overall study: Researchers drew samples from two women and a few men aged 18 to 49.

CDR1 MDHEN and CDR2 SYDVKM come from the germline V gene. The CDR3 is made up of 15 amino acids. The V gene end was trimmed by 5 bases and the J gene end by 6 bases; junction bases not matched to a gene: 8. The assay used deep level. Generated by immunoSEQ multiplex PCR, the TCRdb table keeps only in-frame clones and is missing some. The repertoire holds some 2,500,000 clones, approximately 94% seen once, with about 0.39% in the top ten. Sequencing input: naive CD4+ T cells from PBMCs. Subset given: CD45RA+ positively selected. The TCR comes from a man between 18 and 35 years old in good health. Some clones in this sample may be carry-over from other donors' samples. The rearrangement links TRBV28 to TRBJ1-5; 9 bases line up with TRBD1. CDR3 sequence: CASSPPQGAVQPQHF. In DNA, the CDR3 is TGTGCCAGCAGTCCACCACAGGGGGCCGTTCAGCCCCAGCATTTT.